The T cell receptor (beta chain) under discussion was sequenced for a study of blood T cell repertoires in COVID-19. About the study: From the United States, Italy and Spain came samples of acute and convalescent COVID-19.

This CDR3 comprises 14 residues. V was clipped by 4 bases and J by 4 bases, with 11 bases between them. Germline lookup yields CDR1 LNHDA and CDR2 SQIVND (reference sequence). Participant ages covered about 18 to 89 years across 24 US areas. This clone was detected a few times. TCRdb keeps only in-frame clones here, not all; method: immunoSEQ multiplex PCR. The table records hundreds of thousands of clones, about 83% of them present only once. The sequence came from a woman aged 45-59 years who had recovered from COVID-19. The sequenced sample consisted of PBMCs or T cells enriched from blood (not recorded which). This rearrangement joins TRBV19 to TRBJ1-5, with D possibly being TRBD1 (6 bases). CDR3 residues: CASSTDRRNQPQHF. The CDR3 nucleotides are TGTGCCAGTAGTACGGACAGAAGAAATCAGCCCCAGCATTTT.